The clone carrying this T cell receptor beta chain has more than one count but fewer than ten. CDR3 size: 12 residues. Looked up from germline, CDR1 is LGHDT and CDR2 is YNNKEL (reference sequence). With 3 bases clipped from V and 14 bases from J, the junction kept 9 bases outside the gene matches. The data were obtained in a study of blood T cell repertoires in COVID-19. Study summary: Italy, Spain and the United States were the sources of the convalescent and acute COVID-19 samples. Sample material is recorded as cDNA or gDNA derived from T cells, B-cell-depleted T cells, or PBMCs.

Followed longitudinally, the Seattle patients had been enrolled during active infection. Original analysis: Estimation of nucleated cell counts was performed using reference gene primer amplification. The data were produced by immunoSEQ multiplex PCR, yet TCRdb's version contains in-frame clones alone and is incomplete. The D gene and trimming were derived from the DNA, and the V and J assignments and clone size from that table. Among around 440,000 clones listed, about 91% were seen once. This receptor was identified in a woman aged 50 to 60 with COVID-19, enrolled during active disease. The V and J genes are TRBV3-1 (or the pseudogene TRBV3-2) and TRBJ1-2, with 7 bases fitting TRBD1. Material for sequencing was peripheral blood. The DNA for the CDR3 is TGTGCCAGCAGCCACCCCCGGACAGGTCCGACCTTC. It codes for CASSHPRTGPTF.